These T cell receptor beta chains were read from a single sample in a study of blood T cells in healthy people across ages. TCRdb independently ran MiXCR on the 5' RACE reads; one entry per CDR3 protein. The sample lists some 1,800,000 distinct CDR3 sequences; roughly 43% were seen once. Source material: blood. The source of these receptors is a human donor in good health. CDR3s include the opening cysteine and the closing phenylalanine or tryptophan. D genes are given only for firm matches. Clone size is shown for a subset of rows, as once, few, many or a class of expanded clone.

D	V	size	J	CDR3	DNA
TRBD1	TRBV6-5	-	TRBJ2-1	CASSYSFLTGSYNEQFF	TGTGCCAGCAGTTACTCGTTCCTGACAGGGTCGTACAATGAGCAGTTCTTC
TRBD1	TRBV24-1	once	TRBJ2-3	CATSDLQGATTDTQYF	TGTGCCACCAGTGATTTGCAGGGGGCCACCACAGATACGCAGTATTTT
-	TRBV11-1	-	TRBJ1-1	CASSRSRRDTEAFF	TGTGCCAGCAGCCGATCCCGCAGGGACACTGAAGCTTTCTTT
-	TRBV12-3/TRBV12-4	-	TRBJ1-5	CASSPQRDNQPQHF	TGTGCCAGCAGTCCACAAAGAGATAATCAGCCCCAGCATTTT
-	TRBV28	-	TRBJ2-1	CASYGTSSYNEQFF	TGTGCCAGCTACGGGACGAGCTCCTACAATGAGCAGTTCTTC
-	TRBV20-1	-	TRBJ1-5	CSARGRYGNQPQHF	TGCAGTGCTAGGGGGCGTTACGGCAATCAGCCCCAGCATTTT
-	TRBV7-9	-	TRBJ2-3	CASSFSGIDTQYF	TGTGCCAGCAGCTTTTCAGGGATCGATACGCAGTATTTT
-	TRBV10-3	-	TRBJ2-7	CAISEEESSYEQYF	TGTGCCATCAGTGAGGAAGAGAGCTCCTACGAGCAGTACTTC
-	TRBV12-3/TRBV12-4	-	TRBJ1-2	CAGSSSRDKLSNYGYTF	TGTGCCGGCAGTTCCTCCCGGGACAAGCTCTCTAACTATGGCTACACCTTC
-	TRBV5-1	many	TRBJ2-1	CASSYRETGHNEQFF	TGCGCCAGCAGCTATAGAGAGACAGGCCACAATGAGCAGTTCTTC
-	TRBV6-2/TRBV6-3	-	TRBJ1-5	CASSSRQYSNQPQHF	TGTGCCAGCAGTTCGCGACAGTATAGCAATCAGCCCCAGCATTTT
-	TRBV29-1	-	TRBJ1-1	CSVDEGTMNTEAFF	TGCAGCGTTGATGAGGGGACAATGAACACTGAAGCTTTCTTT
-	TRBV20-1	few	TRBJ2-7	CSASSQFDRNYEQYF	TGCAGTGCTAGTTCACAGTTCGACAGAAACTACGAGCAGTACTTC
-	TRBV20-1	-	TRBJ2-7	CSASSTEGYEQYF	TGCAGTGCTTCTTCAACCGAGGGATACGAGCAGTACTTC
-	TRBV28	few	TRBJ1-5	CASSPDSTNQPQHF	TGTGCCAGCAGTCCCGACAGTACTAATCAGCCCCAGCATTTT